A single T cell receptor (beta chain) is shown here with its context. The assay was immunoSEQ multiplex PCR, and TCRdb's table has in-frame clones only and misses some. Of roughly 300,000 clones listed, roughly 87% were seen once; the top ten hold under 6.5%. The cohort comprised adults aged about 18 to 100 years residing in about two dozen US areas. Assignments of participants to cohorts depended upon their own reported clinical history. The sample originates from a study of blood T cell repertoires in COVID-19. In the study overall: Donors in the United States, Italy and Spain gave samples during acute or convalescent COVID-19. Sources were T cells, B-cell-depleted T cells, or PBMCs; the material itself was cDNA or gDNA.

The CDR3 loop spans 16 amino acids. Germline CDR1 is SGHKS and CDR2 is YYEKEE (reference sequence). The junction had 1 base not matched to a gene; V was cut back by 1 base and J by 0 bases. The receptor was isolated from a woman between 25 and 40 years old who had recovered from COVID-19. The sequenced sample consisted of PBMCs or T cells enriched from blood (not recorded which). This chain joins TRBV5-5 and TRBJ2-4, with TRBD1 matching over 10 bases. The CDR3 loop reads CASSLWDRGAKNIQYF. CDR3 nucleotide sequence: TGTGCCAGCAGCTTGTGGGACAGGGGAGCCAAAAACATTCAGTACTTC.